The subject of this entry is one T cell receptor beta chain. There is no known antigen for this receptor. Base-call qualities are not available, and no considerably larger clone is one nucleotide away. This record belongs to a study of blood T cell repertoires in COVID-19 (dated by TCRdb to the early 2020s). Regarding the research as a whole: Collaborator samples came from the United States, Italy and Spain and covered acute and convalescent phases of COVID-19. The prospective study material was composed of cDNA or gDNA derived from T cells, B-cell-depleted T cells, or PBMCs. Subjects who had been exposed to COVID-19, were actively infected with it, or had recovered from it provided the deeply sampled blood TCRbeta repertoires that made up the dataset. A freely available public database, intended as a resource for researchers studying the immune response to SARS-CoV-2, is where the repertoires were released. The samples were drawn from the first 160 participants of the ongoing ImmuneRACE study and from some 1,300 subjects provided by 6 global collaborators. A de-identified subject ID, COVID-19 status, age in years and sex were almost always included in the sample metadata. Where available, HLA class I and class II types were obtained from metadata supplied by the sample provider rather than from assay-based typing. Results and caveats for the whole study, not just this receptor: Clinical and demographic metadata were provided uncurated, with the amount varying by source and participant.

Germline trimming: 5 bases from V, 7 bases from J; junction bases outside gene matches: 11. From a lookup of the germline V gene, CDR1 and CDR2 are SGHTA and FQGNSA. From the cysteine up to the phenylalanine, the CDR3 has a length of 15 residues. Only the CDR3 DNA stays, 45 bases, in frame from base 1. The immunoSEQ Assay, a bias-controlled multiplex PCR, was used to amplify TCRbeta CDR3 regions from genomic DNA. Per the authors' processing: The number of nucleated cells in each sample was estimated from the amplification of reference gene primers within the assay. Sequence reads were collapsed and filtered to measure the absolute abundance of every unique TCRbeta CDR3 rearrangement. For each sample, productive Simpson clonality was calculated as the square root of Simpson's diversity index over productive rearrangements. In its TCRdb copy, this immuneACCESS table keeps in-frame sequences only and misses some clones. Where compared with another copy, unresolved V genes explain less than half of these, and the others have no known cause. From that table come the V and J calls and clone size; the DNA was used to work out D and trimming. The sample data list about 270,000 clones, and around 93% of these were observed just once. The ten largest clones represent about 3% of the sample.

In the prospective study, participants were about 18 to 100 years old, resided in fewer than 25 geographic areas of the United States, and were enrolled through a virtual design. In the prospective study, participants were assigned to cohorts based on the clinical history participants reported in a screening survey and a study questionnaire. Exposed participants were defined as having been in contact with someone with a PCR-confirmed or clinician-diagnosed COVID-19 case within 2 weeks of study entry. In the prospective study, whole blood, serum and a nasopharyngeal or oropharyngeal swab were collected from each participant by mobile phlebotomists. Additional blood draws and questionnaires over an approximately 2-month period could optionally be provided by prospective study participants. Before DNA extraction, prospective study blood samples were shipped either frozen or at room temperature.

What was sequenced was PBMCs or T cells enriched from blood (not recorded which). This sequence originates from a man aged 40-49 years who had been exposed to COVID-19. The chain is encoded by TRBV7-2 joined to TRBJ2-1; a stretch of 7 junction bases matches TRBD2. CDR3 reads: CASSVGTNIKNEQFF. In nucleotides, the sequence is TGTGCCAGCAGCGTTGGGACTAACATAAAGAATGAGCAGTTCTTC.